A few counts support the clone carrying this T cell receptor beta chain. Its antigen remains unknown. These data come from a study of identical twins. All donors were healthy Caucasians. This CDR3 has 16 residues. CDR1 and CDR2 from the germline V gene are LNHNV and YYDKDF (reference sequence). V trimming: 5 bases; J trimming: 5 bases; junction bases outside the gene matches: 10. TCRdb called the 5' RACE reads again in MiXCR, with one record for every CDR3 protein. The sample holds about 700,000 distinct CDR3 sequences, roughly 6% seen once. Findings of the study overall: An excess of low generation probability was shown by twin-shared out-of-frame alpha sequences. Rather than following the same donors, the conclusions depended on cross-sectional statistical analysis. Twins shared beta out-of-frame sequences in excess, but this excess was weaker.

The chain joins TRBV15 to TRBJ2-1; 9 positions agree with TRBD2. The receptor comes from a man aged 18 to 35 in good health. The specimen was naive T cells sorted from blood. The DNA of the CDR3 is TGTGCCACCAGCTGTCGAGAGACTAGCGGCCACAATGAGCAGTTCTTC. This translates into CATSCRETSGHNEQFF. Complete variable domain (other parts from reference TRBV15 and TRBJ2-1): DAMVIQNPRYQVTQFGKPVTLSCSQTLNHNVMYWYQQKSSQAPKLLFHYYDKDFNNEADTPDNFQSRRPNTSFCFLDIRSPGLGDTAMYLCATSCRETSGHNEQFFGPGTRLTVL.